This T cell receptor beta chain emerged from a study of blood T cells in healthy people across ages. General observations from the study: It was held that the diversity estimates obtained from one million T cells were underestimates.

Germline assignment: CDR1 DFQATT and CDR2 SNEGSKA (reference sequence). This CDR3 spans 13 amino acids. PCR was performed a second time for about 7 to 12 cycles using a sample-barcoded 5' primer and a J-beta primer mix. Per-sample output comprised a minimum of 2.5 million paired-end reads containing CDR3. TCRdb re-analysed the 5' RACE reads in MiXCR, keeping a single row per CDR3 protein. The sample includes about 1.4 million distinct CDR3 sequences, around 59% of them seen just once. For this clonotype: Its antigen is as yet unknown.

The sequence was collected from a man between 18 and 35 years old in good health. J is TRBJ2-3 and V is TRBV20-1; D not resolved. Sequenced material: blood. CDR3 DNA sequence: TGCGCCCTGCGGTCAACTAGCACAGATACGCAGTATTTT. It translates to CALRSTSTDTQYF.